This section outlines one TCR beta chain sequence together with its context. This clonotype was picked up many times. Its target antigen remains unknown. Base qualities are missing; no much larger clone stands one base away. TCR beta CDR3 regions were amplified from RNA transcripts. A first-round RT-PCR of the TCR CDR3 used the HTBI primer set with the Qiagen OneStep RT-PCR kit. The libraries were constructed in a second round of multiplex PCR and then size-selected and purified. Paired-end sequencing of the libraries was performed with 100 bp reads on an Illumina HiSeq2000. On the authors' methods: SOAPnuke was used to process the raw data, with reads discarded if the reads contained adapters or uncalled bases, had a mean Phred below 15, or lacked an exact constant-primer or identifier match. High-quality paired reads were merged using COPE v1.2.5, and each unique nucleotide sequence was defined as a clonotype. Clonotypes were aligned to IMGT TRBV, TRBD and TRBJ reference segments using MiTCR v1.1. Analysis was restricted to V-J combinations with a frequency above 0.0001, which covered roughly 99% of repertoires. A TCS score was defined as the ratio of F50 (clonal expansion) to E x V (chaos), with BLOSUM62-based TCRdist applied between CDR3 peptides within each V-J. Welch's t-statistics and random forest reduced fewer than 600 V-J features to 10 to 15, which were used in a naive Bayes classifier (R e1071). TCRdb passed the public sequencing reads through fastp at Q25 and MiXCR, retaining productive beta sequences. Each entry merges the rows of one CDR3 protein and shows their most common DNA and genes. The V and J calls come from TCRdb's annotation, not from the publication. The sample table contains hundreds of thousands of distinct CDR3 sequences; only one count was recorded for about 14% of them. 5% to 7% of the sample belongs to the ten largest clones.

Hyperthyroidism patients were aged 18 to 65 years and newly diagnosed, with disease duration of less than 2 months. The study excluded patients with uncontrolled infections, other autoimmune diseases, pregnancy or lactation. Diagnoses relied on clinical symptoms, serum thyroxine and TRAb, thyroid ultrasound and orbital computed tomography. Blood from progressor patients was collected at the time of first diagnosis with hyperthyroidism, before any ophthalmopathy symptoms had appeared. PBMCs were isolated from approximately 10 ml of fresh peripheral blood by Ficoll-Paque density gradient centrifugation. Patients classed as progressors first received a Graves' hyperthyroidism diagnosis and then went on to develop ophthalmopathy during follow-up. Trizol reagent was used to extract total RNA, and RNA quality was then checked on an Agilent 2100 Bioanalyzer. The trim is 4 bases for V and 1 base for J, with a gap of 17 bases between the germline ends. CDR1 and CDR2, looked up from the germline V gene, are KGHDR and SFDVKD. CDR3 length: 17 amino acids, cysteine to phenylalanine. Left in the record is the CDR3 DNA by itself, 51 bases read in frame from the first base.

The data were obtained in a study of T cells in Graves' hyperthyroidism and ophthalmopathy (dated by TCRdb to about 2019). Concerning the study at large: Peripheral blood samples were taken at the time of initial diagnosis, prior to any treatment. The paper reports TCR Vbeta CDR3 sequencing of approximately 140 peripheral blood samples: 40 or so ophthalmopathy, under 80 hyperthyroidism and around 17 progressor patients. Once sampling was done, hyperthyroidism patients were given methimazole at a starting dose of 30 mg daily, whereas ophthalmopathy patients were given high-dose intravenous methylprednisolone. The roughly 91 discovery patients were randomly split 7:3 into training and test sets. Whether ophthalmopathy could be predicted prospectively was tested in an independent validation cohort made up of roughly 19 hyperthyroidism patients plus 17 patients who later progressed to ophthalmopathy. In about 6 Graves' hyperthyroidism patients, the study also compared T-cell repertoires from thyroid tissue with T-cell repertoires from blood. TCR V-J signatures able to tell the groups apart were searched for in a discovery cohort of 100 or so patients, of whom under 45 had Graves' ophthalmopathy and 55 to 60 had stable Graves' hyperthyroidism. The study at large found these results: Sample size was not statistically predetermined, and blinding of investigators to group allocation was not performed. A 13 V-J signature model separated ophthalmopathy from stable hyperthyroidism, with around 90% sensitivity and 81% to 82% specificity in cross-validation and 80%/75% in testing. Most expanded thyroid clonotypes (frequency above 0.001) were also found in blood, which suggests that blood repertoires may mirror thyroid immune responses. During validation, the model predicted progression to ophthalmopathy a median of approximately 6.5 months ahead of onset, with around 70% sensitivity and 72.22% specificity.

This TCR derives from a woman in her thirties with Graves' hyperthyroidism that later progressed to Graves' ophthalmopathy. In this chain, TRBV24-1 is recombined with TRBJ2-3; TRBD1 is perhaps the D gene, given 7 matching bases. Material: blood. The DNA sequence is as follows: TGTGCCACCAGTGACGCGGGACAGATGGGAGGCACAGATACGCAGTATTTT. Protein translation: CATSDAGQMGGTDTQYF.